These T cell receptor beta chains were read from a single sample in a study of identical twins. TCRdb re-called the 5' RACE reads through MiXCR, storing one row per CDR3 protein. The sample includes 700,000 or so distinct CDR3 sequences, over 20% of them seen just once. This sample was shared with a second study, whose subject was T cells expressing NK-cell markers.

Source material: PBMCs. The receptors were sampled from a woman younger than 35 in good health. Both conserved end residues are part of each CDR3. D genes are given only for firm matches. Rows may omit the clone size; those that give it use once, few, many or a size class.

cdr3_aa cdr3_nt clone_size j_call d_call v_call
CATSDRTRTFF TGTGCCACCAGTGATAGGACGAGAACTTTCTTT NA TRBJ1-1 NA TRBV24-1
CASSENLAYEQYF TGTGCCAGCAGTGAAAATTTGGCGTACGAGCAGTACTTC NA TRBJ2-7 NA TRBV6-1
CASSLLDRGQFF TGTGCCAGCAGCCTCCTGGACAGGGGGCAGTTCTTC few TRBJ2-1 TRBD1 TRBV5-6
CASSLMTGGSIYEQYF TGTGCCAGCAGCTTAATGACAGGGGGAAGTATCTACGAGCAGTACTTC few TRBJ2-7 TRBD1 TRBV9
CASSQMVGSGANVLTF TGTGCCAGCAGCCAAATGGTAGGCTCTGGGGCCAACGTCCTGACTTTC NA TRBJ2-6 NA TRBV3-1
CSVGGPYTEAFF TGCAGCGTTGGAGGCCCTTACACTGAAGCTTTCTTT NA TRBJ1-1 NA TRBV29-1
CASSVFAIGTDTQYF TGCGCCAGCAGCGTATTTGCAATAGGGACAGATACGCAGTATTTT NA TRBJ2-3 NA TRBV5-1
CASSVAGSGLNEQFF TGTGCCAGCAGCGTAGCTGGTAGCGGGTTAAATGAGCAGTTCTTC few TRBJ2-1 TRBD2 TRBV9
CASSYGPYGYTF TGTGCCAGCAGTTATGGGCCTTATGGCTACACCTTC many TRBJ1-2 NA TRBV6-5
CASSKAELVGETQYF TGTGCCAGCAGCAAAGCGGAGCTGGTTGGAGAGACCCAGTACTTC NA TRBJ2-5 NA TRBV21-1
CASTYLAGGPDTQYF TGCGCCAGCACCTACTTAGCGGGAGGGCCAGATACGCAGTATTTT NA TRBJ2-3 TRBD2 TRBV5-1
CASSPPATGREADTQYF TGCGCCAGCAGCCCCCCTGCCACCGGGCGGGAGGCAGATACGCAGTATTTT NA TRBJ2-3 TRBD2 TRBV5-1
CSVSGTEETQYF TGCAGCGTTTCCGGGACAGAAGAGACCCAGTACTTC many TRBJ2-5 TRBD1 TRBV29-1
CSVPPPSGRRSDTQYF TGCAGCGTCCCCCCACCTAGCGGGAGGCGTTCAGATACGCAGTATTTT few TRBJ2-3 TRBD2 TRBV29-1
CSAGGIAGAKNIQYF TGCAGTGCGGGGGGTATAGCGGGAGCCAAAAACATTCAGTACTTC NA TRBJ2-4 TRBD2 TRBV20-1
CASSVGAGPSGNSPLHF TGTGCCAGCAGCGTAGGAGCCGGGCCCTCGGGGAATTCACCCCTCCACTTT few TRBJ1-6 NA TRBV9
CASSHPGQGSNRLF TGTGCCAGCAGCCACCCGGGACAGGGTTCGAATCGCCTCTTC NA TRBJ2-1 TRBD1 TRBV14
CSARGGTPDTQYF TGCAGTGCTAGAGGTGGAACACCAGATACGCAGTATTTT NA TRBJ2-3 NA TRBV20-1
CATISRGSQETQYF TGCGCCACCATCTCAAGAGGTTCACAAGAGACCCAGTACTTC NA TRBJ2-5 NA TRBV5-1
CAGSVVARAEAFF TGTGCCGGCAGCGTAGTTGCCAGGGCTGAAGCTTTCTTT NA TRBJ1-1 NA TRBV9
CASSLRDRDEQYF TGTGCCAGCAGTTTAAGGGATAGAGACGAGCAGTACTTC many TRBJ2-7 NA TRBV12-3/TRBV12-4
CASSLEGGSYEQYF TGCGCCAGCAGCTTGGAGGGCGGTTCCTACGAGCAGTACTTC many TRBJ2-7 NA TRBV5-1
CASSITSASTGELFF TGTGCCAGTAGTATAACCTCCGCCAGCACCGGGGAGCTGTTTTTT few TRBJ2-2 NA TRBV19
CASSHPGRMNTEAFF TGCGCCAGCAGTCACCCGGGACGGATGAACACTGAAGCTTTCTTT once TRBJ1-1 NA TRBV10-2
CASSNWEDTEAFF TGTGCCAGCAGCAATTGGGAAGACACTGAAGCTTTCTTT many TRBJ1-1 NA TRBV12-3/TRBV12-4
CASSRFAGYNEQFF TGTGCCAGCAGCCGATTTGCGGGCTACAATGAGCAGTTCTTC many TRBJ2-1 NA TRBV7-9
CSAEGANTEAFF TGCAGTGCCGAGGGAGCGAACACTGAAGCTTTCTTT many TRBJ1-1 NA TRBV20-1
CASRKDGRRYNEQFF TGTGCCAGCAGAAAGGACGGAAGGCGTTACAATGAGCAGTTCTTC few TRBJ2-1 NA TRBV12-3/TRBV12-4
CSARTLVQETQYF TGCAGTGCTAGAACCCTAGTCCAAGAGACCCAGTACTTC few TRBJ2-5 NA TRBV20-1
CASGLAGPNEQFF TGTGCCAGCGGACTAGCGGGACCCAATGAGCAGTTCTTC few TRBJ2-1 TRBD2 TRBV6-2/TRBV6-3
CSVEGRAGSWETQYF TGCAGCGTTGAAGGGAGAGCAGGGTCGTGGGAGACCCAGTACTTC few TRBJ2-5 NA TRBV29-1
CASSSRDFSVEQYF TGTGCCAGCAGCTCCCGGGATTTCTCTGTGGAGCAGTACTTC NA TRBJ2-7 NA TRBV3-1
CASSTSGRYNEQFF TGTGCCAGCAGTACTAGCGGGAGGTACAATGAGCAGTTCTTC few TRBJ2-1 TRBD2 TRBV12-3/TRBV12-4
CASSYVAFDYNEQFF TGTGCCAGCAGTTACGTTGCATTTGACTACAATGAGCAGTTCTTC NA TRBJ2-1 NA TRBV12-3/TRBV12-4
CASSPLGGSYEQYF TGTGCCAGCAGCCCTCTAGGTGGCTCCTACGAGCAGTACTTC NA TRBJ2-7 NA TRBV12-3/TRBV12-4
CASSPGDSTYNEQFF TGTGCCAGCAGCCCCGGGGACAGCACCTACAATGAGCAGTTCTTC many TRBJ2-1 TRBD1 TRBV12-3/TRBV12-4
CAWSTGGNQPQHF TGTGCCTGGAGTACCGGGGGTAATCAGCCCCAGCATTTT few TRBJ1-5 NA TRBV30
CASSLGVEGSYNEQFF TGTGCCAGCAGCTTGGGGGTCGAAGGGTCCTACAATGAGCAGTTCTTC NA TRBJ2-1 NA TRBV5-6
CSARGGGVGDTQYF TGCAGTGCTAGAGGTGGGGGGGTTGGAGATACGCAGTATTTT NA TRBJ2-3 TRBD2 TRBV20-1
CASSGAGTSGAPIGRTNEQFF TGTGCCAGCAGTGGCGCCGGGACTAGCGGGGCCCCTATTGGTAGGACAAATGAGCAGTTCTTC few TRBJ2-1 TRBD2 TRBV6-1
CDSSPGIGSPLHF TGTGACAGCAGCCCTGGGATCGGTTCACCCCTCCACTTT NA TRBJ1-6 NA TRBV5-6
CASSLVRLAGAGELFF TGTGCCAGCAGCTTAGTTCGTCTAGCGGGAGCCGGGGAGCTGTTTTTT few TRBJ2-2 TRBD2 TRBV7-2
CASSKLAGDYNEQFF TGCGCCAGCAGCAAACTAGCGGGGGATTACAATGAGCAGTTCTTC NA TRBJ2-1 TRBD2 TRBV5-1
CASSWNNPGPQFF TGCGCCAGCAGCTGGAATAATCCGGGGCCGCAGTTCTTC NA TRBJ2-1 NA TRBV5-1
CASSKGGAYNEQFF TGTGCCAGCAGCAAAGGGGGCGCTTACAATGAGCAGTTCTTC NA TRBJ2-1 TRBD1 TRBV11-2
CASSPPGSTEAFF TGTGCCAGCAGTCCGCCGGGGTCCACTGAAGCTTTCTTT few TRBJ1-1 NA TRBV12-3/TRBV12-4
CSEGHYNEQFF TGCAGCGAGGGACACTACAATGAGCAGTTCTTC many TRBJ2-1 NA TRBV29-1
CSVIGGVWVNTEAFF TGCAGCGTCATTGGAGGGGTGTGGGTGAACACTGAAGCTTTCTTT few TRBJ1-1 NA TRBV29-1